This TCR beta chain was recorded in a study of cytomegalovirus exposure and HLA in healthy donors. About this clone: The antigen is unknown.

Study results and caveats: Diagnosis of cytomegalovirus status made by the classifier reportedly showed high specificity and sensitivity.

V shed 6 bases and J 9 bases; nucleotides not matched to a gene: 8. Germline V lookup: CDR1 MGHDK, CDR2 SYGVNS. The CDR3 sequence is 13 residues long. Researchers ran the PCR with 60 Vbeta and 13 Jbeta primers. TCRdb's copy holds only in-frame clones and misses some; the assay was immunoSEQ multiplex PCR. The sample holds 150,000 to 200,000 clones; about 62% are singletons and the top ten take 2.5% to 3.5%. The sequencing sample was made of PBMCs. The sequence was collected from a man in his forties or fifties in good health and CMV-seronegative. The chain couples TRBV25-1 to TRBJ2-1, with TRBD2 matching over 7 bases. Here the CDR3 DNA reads TGTGCCAGCAGCCCGGGGGGAGTGGTTGAGCAGTTCTTC. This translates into CASSPGGVVEQFF.